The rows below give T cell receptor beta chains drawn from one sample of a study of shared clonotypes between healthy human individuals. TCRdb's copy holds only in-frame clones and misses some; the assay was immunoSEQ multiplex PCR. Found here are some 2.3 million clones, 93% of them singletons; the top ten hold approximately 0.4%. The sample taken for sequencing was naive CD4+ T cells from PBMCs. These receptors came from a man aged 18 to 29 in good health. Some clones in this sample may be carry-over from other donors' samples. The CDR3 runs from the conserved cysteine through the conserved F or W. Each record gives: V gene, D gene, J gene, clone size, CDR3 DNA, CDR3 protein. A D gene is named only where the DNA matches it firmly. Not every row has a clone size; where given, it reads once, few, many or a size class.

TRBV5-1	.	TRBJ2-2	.	TGCGCCAGCAGCTCCCTACGACCATCCCCCGCCACCGGGGAGCTGTTTTTT	CASSSLRPSPATGELFF
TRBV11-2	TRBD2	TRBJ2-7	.	TGTGCCAGCAGCCCAGGTGGATGGGGGAGGGCCTACGAGCAGTACTTC	CASSPGGWGRAYEQYF
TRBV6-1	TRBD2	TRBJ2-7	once	TGTGCCAGCAGTGGGTTTGGGACTAGCGGACCCTACGAGCAGTACTTC	CASSGFGTSGPYEQYF
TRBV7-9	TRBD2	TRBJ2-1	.	TGTGCCAGCAGCCCGTCCGGGACTAGCGGTAAACTCTACAATGAGCAGTTCTTC	CASSPSGTSGKLYNEQFF
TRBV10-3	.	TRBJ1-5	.	TGTGCCATCAGGGACAGATGGGTTCAGCCCCAGCATTTT	CAIRDRWVQPQHF
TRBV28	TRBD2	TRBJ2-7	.	TGTGCCAGCACGGGGGGAGGTGGCACCTACGAGCAGTACTTC	CASTGGGGTYEQYF
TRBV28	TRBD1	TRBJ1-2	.	TGTGCCAGCACCGTGGGGTTATTCCAGGGGGCTAACTATGGCTACACCTTC	CASTVGLFQGANYGYTF
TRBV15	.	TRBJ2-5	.	TGTGCCACCAGCGGGCGGCCGTTAATCGGAGTGGAAGAGACCCAGTACTTC	CATSGRPLIGVEETQYF
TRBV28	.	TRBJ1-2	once	TGTGCCAGCGGAGGGGCCGCCGACAGTAACTATGGCTACACCTTC	CASGGAADSNYGYTF
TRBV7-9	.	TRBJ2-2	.	TGTGCCAGCAGCCCACAGGGATCTAACACCGGGGAGCTGTTTTTT	CASSPQGSNTGELFF
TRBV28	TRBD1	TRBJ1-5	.	TGTGCCAGCAGCGAGAATACAGGGGGCTATCAGCCCCAGCATTTT	CASSENTGGYQPQHF
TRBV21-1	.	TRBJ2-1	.	TGTGCCAGCGGAGGGACGAGAGACCCTAACAGCTCCTACAATGAGCAGTTCTTC	CASGGTRDPNSSYNEQFF
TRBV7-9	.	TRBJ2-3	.	TGTGCCAGCAGCCGAAGGAGGGAGGGGGTCACAGATACGCAGTATTTT	CASSRRREGVTDTQYF
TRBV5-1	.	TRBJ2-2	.	TGCGCCAGCAGCTTTCAGGGGACCGCACTCACCGGGGAGCTGTTTTTT	CASSFQGTALTGELFF
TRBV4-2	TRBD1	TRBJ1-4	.	TGTGCCAGCAGCCAAGCTGGGACAGGGGACGAAAAACTGTTTTTT	CASSQAGTGDEKLFF
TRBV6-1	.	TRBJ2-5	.	TGTGCCAGCAGTGAATTCCGGGGTGGGGAAGAGACCCAGTACTTC	CASSEFRGGEETQYF
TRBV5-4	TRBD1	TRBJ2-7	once	TGTGCCAGCACCCCTGGGACCCCGGGACAGTTATTTTACGAGCAGTACTTC	CASTPGTPGQLFYEQYF
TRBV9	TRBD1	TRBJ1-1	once	TGTGCCAGTACGCAGGGGGAAAACACTGAAGCTTTCTTT	CASTQGENTEAFF
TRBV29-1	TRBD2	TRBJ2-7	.	TGCAGCGTTAGGGAACTAGCGGGAGAGGGGGGCTACGAGCAGTACTTC	CSVRELAGEGGYEQYF
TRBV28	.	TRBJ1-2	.	TGTGCCAGCAGTTTAGACGGGAACTATGGCTACACCTTC	CASSLDGNYGYTF
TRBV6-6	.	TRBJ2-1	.	TGTGCCAGCAGCCTCGCGGAGGGGAATTACAATGAGCAGTTCTTC	CASSLAEGNYNEQFF
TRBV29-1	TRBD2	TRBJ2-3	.	TGCAGCGTTGCGGCTAGCGGGAGGTTTGATACGCAGTATTTT	CSVAASGRFDTQYF
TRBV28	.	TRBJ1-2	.	TGTGCCAGCAGTTTCTCCCCAAGTGGGCAGGGTATTTACTATGGCTACACCTTC	CASSFSPSGQGIYYGYTF
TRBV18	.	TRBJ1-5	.	TGTGCCAGCTCACCAGTCAGGGGCTGGGATAACAATCAGCCCCAGCATTTT	CASSPVRGWDNNQPQHF
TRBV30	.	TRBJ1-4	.	TGTGCCTGGAGTGTAGGGAAACTGGGGGCAACTAATGAAAAACTGTTTTTT	CAWSVGKLGATNEKLFF
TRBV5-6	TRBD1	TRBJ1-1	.	TGTGCCAGCAGCTTTTACAGGGGGCTCGAAGTGAACACTGAAGCTTTCTTT	CASSFYRGLEVNTEAFF
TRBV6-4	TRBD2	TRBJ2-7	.	TGTGCCAGCAGAGAAAGACTAGCGCCGCGCTCCTACGAGCAGTACTTC	CASRERLAPRSYEQYF
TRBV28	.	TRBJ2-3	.	TGTGCCAGCAACGTCCCCCAGGCCACCACAGATACGCAGTATTTT	CASNVPQATTDTQYF
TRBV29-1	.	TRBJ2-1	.	TGCAGCGCCCATGTCACCGGGAATGAGCAGTTCTTC	CSAHVTGNEQFF
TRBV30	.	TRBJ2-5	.	TGTGCCTGGGCCTATGAAAAGACCCAGTACTTC	CAWAYEKTQYF
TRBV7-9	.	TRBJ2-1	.	TGTGCCAGCAGCTTACCCCGCAGGGGCTACAATGAGCAGTTCTTC	CASSLPRRGYNEQFF
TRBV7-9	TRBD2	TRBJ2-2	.	TGTGCCAGCAGGTCACTAGCGGGAGGGACGAACACCGGGGAGCTGTTTTTT	CASRSLAGGTNTGELFF
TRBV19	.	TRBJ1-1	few	TGTGCCAGTAGTAGAGGACAACAGAACACTGAAGCTTTCTTT	CASSRGQQNTEAFF
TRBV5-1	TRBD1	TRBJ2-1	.	TGCGCCAGCACGATGCGGACAGGCTACTACAATGAGCAGTTCTTC	CASTMRTGYYNEQFF
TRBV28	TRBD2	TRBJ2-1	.	TGTGCCAGCAGTTTAAGGACTAGCGGGAGGGGCGAGCAGTTCTTC	CASSLRTSGRGEQFF
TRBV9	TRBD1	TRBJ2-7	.	TGTGCCAGCAGCGCCAGGGGACAGTCCTACGAGCAGTACTTC	CASSARGQSYEQYF
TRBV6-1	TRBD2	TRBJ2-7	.	TGTGCCAGCAGTGGTAGCGGGATGGCCCTCGAGCAGTACTTC	CASSGSGMALEQYF
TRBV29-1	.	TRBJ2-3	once	TGCAGCGTTTGTGTTACAGTCACAGATACGCAGTATTTT	CSVCVTVTDTQYF
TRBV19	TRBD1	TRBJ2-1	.	TGTGCCACTCGGGACAGGACCAGCTCCAATGAGCAGTTCTTC	CATRDRTSSNEQFF
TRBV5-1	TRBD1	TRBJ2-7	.	TGCGCCAGCAGCCCGGGACAGCCATACGAGCAGTACTTC	CASSPGQPYEQYF
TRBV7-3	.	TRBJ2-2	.	TGTGCCAGCAGCTTGGGCGGGAACACCGGGGAGCTGTTTTTT	CASSLGGNTGELFF
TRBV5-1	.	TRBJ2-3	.	TGCGCCAGCAGCTTAGATGCAGCGGGCGGCACGCAGTATTTT	CASSLDAAGGTQYF
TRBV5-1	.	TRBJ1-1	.	TGCGCCAGCAGCTTGGGAGAAGATCAGACTGAAGCTTTCTTT	CASSLGEDQTEAFF
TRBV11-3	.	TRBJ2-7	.	TGTGCCAGCAGCTTAGATTCGGGGTACGAGCAGTACTTC	CASSLDSGYEQYF
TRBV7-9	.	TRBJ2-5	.	TGTGCCAGCAGCTTGCAGGAGACCCAGTACTTC	CASSLQETQYF
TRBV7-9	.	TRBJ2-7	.	TGTGCCAGCAGCCGTGGGGATGGGGGGCTCTACGAGCAGTACTTC	CASSRGDGGLYEQYF
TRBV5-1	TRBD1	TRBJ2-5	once	TGCGCCAGCGCCCAGGGGGCTTATGAGACCCAGTACTTC	CASAQGAYETQYF
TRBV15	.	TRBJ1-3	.	TGTGCCACCAGCGTAGAATTCTCTGGAAACACCATATATTTT	CATSVEFSGNTIYF
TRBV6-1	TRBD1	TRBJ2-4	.	TGTGCCAGCAGTGAACAAGGGGGCGCAACCAAAAACATTCAGTACTTC	CASSEQGGATKNIQYF
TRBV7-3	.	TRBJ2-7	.	TGTGCCAGCAGCTACTTAGCGAACAGGGCCTACGAGCAGTACTTC	CASSYLANRAYEQYF
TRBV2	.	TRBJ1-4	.	TGTGCCAGCAGTGAATGGGGCGCGGTTGGGGAAAAACTGTTTTTT	CASSEWGAVGEKLFF